Detailed here is one T cell receptor beta chain. In the authors' methods: Amplification with reference gene primers provided the estimates of nucleated cell counts. TCRdb keeps only in-frame clones here, not all; method: immunoSEQ multiplex PCR. The V and J calls and the clone size are those of that table, but D and trimming were determined from the DNA. Of around 260,000 clones in the sample, 80% to 85% are singletons; the top ten hold about 15%. This sample was taken from a study of blood T cell repertoires in COVID-19. Study context: Samples of COVID-19 (acute and convalescent) were obtained from the United States, Italy and Spain. Sources were T cells, B-cell-depleted T cells, or PBMCs; the material itself was cDNA or gDNA.

This CDR3 contains 16 residues. V was shortened by 2 bases and J by 0 bases, with 11 bases between the two germline ends. Germline V gene sequence: CDR1 SGHRS, CDR2 YFSETQ. Seattle patients were enrolled during active infection and followed longitudinally. The sequenced sample was peripheral blood. The TCR was taken from a person aged 65-85 years with COVID-19, enrolled during active disease. This chain joins TRBV5-1 and TRBJ1-4; D is uncertain. The CDR3 sequence: CASSLRIAATNEKLFF. The CDR3 DNA follows: TGCGCCAGCAGCTTACGAATAGCAGCAACTAATGAAAAACTGTTTTTT.